The clone carrying this T cell receptor (beta chain) was observed a single time. The repertoire was sequenced with immunoSEQ multiplex PCR; TCRdb's copy has only in-frame clones and lacks some. The data show tens of thousands of clones, just over 85% seen once. V trimming: 5 bases; J trimming: 7 bases; junction bases outside the gene matches: 7. This CDR3 spans 14 amino acids. Germline CDR1 MNHNS, CDR2 SASEGT. The data belong to a study of technical replicates of blood from four donors. The sequenced sample consisted of PBMCs. The genes are TRBV6-1 and TRBJ2-1, with 8 bases lining up with TRBD2. This receptor was taken from a human donor in good health. Some clones in this sample may be carry-over from other donors' samples. CDR3 residues: CASSFGGGRNEQFF. In nucleotides, the CDR3 is TGTGCCAGCAGTTTCGGGGGGGGCCGAAATGAGCAGTTCTTC.